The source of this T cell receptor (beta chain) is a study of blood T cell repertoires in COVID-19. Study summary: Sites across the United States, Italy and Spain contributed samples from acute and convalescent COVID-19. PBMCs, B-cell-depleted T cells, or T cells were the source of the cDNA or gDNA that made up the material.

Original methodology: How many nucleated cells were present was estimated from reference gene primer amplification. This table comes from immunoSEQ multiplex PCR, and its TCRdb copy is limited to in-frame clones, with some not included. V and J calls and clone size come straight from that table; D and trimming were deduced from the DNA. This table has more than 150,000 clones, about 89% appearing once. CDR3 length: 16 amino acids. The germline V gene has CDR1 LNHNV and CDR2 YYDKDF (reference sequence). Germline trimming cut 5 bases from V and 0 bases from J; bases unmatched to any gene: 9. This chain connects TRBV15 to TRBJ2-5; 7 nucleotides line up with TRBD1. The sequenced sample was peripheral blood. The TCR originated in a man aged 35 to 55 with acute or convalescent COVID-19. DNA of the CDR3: TGTGCCACCAGCCCTCGAGGGACAGCATACCAAGAGACCCAGTACTTC. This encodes CATSPRGTAYQETQYF.